The clone carrying this T cell receptor beta chain was recorded a few times. This sample was taken from a study of patients and donors after allogeneic stem cell transplantation. TCRdb reprocessed the RT-PCR reads with MiXCR, giving one entry per CDR3 protein. The sample holds about 960,000 distinct CDR3 sequences, 18% seen once. Germline CDR1 is SGHAT and CDR2 is FQNNGV. V lost 6 bases, J lost 8 bases, and 14 bases lay in between. This CDR3 comprises 14 residues. Sequences were obtained from blood, either unsorted or a sorted T cell fraction (not recorded which). This clonotype originated in a human donor who was either an allogeneic HSCT recipient or a stem cell or donor lymphocyte infusion donor (not recorded which). It is not recorded whose cells these are; they may come from a transplant donor. This chain joins TRBV11-2 and TRBJ1-6, with no clear D. The CDR3: CASSPSWFDSPLHF. The CDR3 bases are TGTGCCAGCAGTCCATCCTGGTTTGATTCACCCCTCCACTTT. Filled out from reference TRBV11-2 and TRBJ1-6, the complete variable domain reads EAGVAQSPRYKIIEKRQSVAFWCNPISGHATLYWYQQILGQGPKLLIQFQNNGVVDDSQLPKDRFSAERLKGVDSTLKIQPAKLEDSAVYLCASSPSWFDSPLHFGNGTRLTVT.